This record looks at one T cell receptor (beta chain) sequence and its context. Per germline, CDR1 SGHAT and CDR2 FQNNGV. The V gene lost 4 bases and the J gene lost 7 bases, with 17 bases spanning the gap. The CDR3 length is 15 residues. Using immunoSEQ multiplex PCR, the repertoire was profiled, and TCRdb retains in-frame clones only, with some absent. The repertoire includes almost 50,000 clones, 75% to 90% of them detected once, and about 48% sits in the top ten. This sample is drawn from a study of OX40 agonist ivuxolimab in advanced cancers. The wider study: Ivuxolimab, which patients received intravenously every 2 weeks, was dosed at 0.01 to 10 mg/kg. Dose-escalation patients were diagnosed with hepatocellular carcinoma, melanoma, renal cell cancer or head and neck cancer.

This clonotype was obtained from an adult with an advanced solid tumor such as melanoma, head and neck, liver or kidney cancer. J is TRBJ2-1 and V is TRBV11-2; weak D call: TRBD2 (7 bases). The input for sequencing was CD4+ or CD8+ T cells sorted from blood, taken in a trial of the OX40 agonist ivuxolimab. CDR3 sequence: CASSSLEGGGNEQFF. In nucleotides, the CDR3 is TGTGCCAGCAGCTCCCTTGAGGGGGGAGGGAATGAGCAGTTCTTC.